Listed below are T cell receptor beta chains from one sample, sequenced in a study of T cells in localized non-small cell lung cancer. The assay was immunoSEQ multiplex PCR, and TCRdb's table has in-frame clones only and misses some. The sample has over 1,000 clones; 31% are singletons. The specimen comprised normal lung tissue next to the tumor, sampled before any cancer treatment. The receptors originated from a man aged 35 to 70 with stage I squamous cell lung carcinoma. Both conserved end residues are part of each CDR3. D genes are given only for firm matches. Clone size is shown for a subset of rows, as once, few, many or a class of expanded clone.

D	V	size	J	DNA	CDR3
TRBD1	TRBV9	NA	TRBJ1-2	TGTGCCAGCAGTTCAACAGGGGGCATCTATGGCTACACCTTC	CASSSTGGIYGYTF
NA	TRBV6-8	few	TRBJ2-7	TGTGCCAGCAAGAGGACTACCTACGAGCAGTACTTC	CASKRTTYEQYF
NA	TRBV30	NA	TRBJ2-7	TGTGCCTGGAGTGTAAGCAGCTCCTACGAGCAGTACTTC	CAWSVSSSYEQYF
NA	TRBV19	NA	TRBJ2-2	TGTGCCAGTAGTGCGACAGCTAACACCGGGGAGCTGTTTTTT	CASSATANTGELFF
NA	TRBV5-1	NA	TRBJ2-3	TGCGCCAGCAGCTCTGGGGGCCCTACAGATACGCAGTATTTT	CASSSGGPTDTQYF
NA	TRBV9	few	TRBJ1-1	TGTGCCAGCAGCGGGGAAGGAGACACCGAAGCTTTCTTT	CASSGEGDTEAFF
NA	TRBV6-1	few	TRBJ2-7	TGTGCCAGCAGTGAAGCCGGCCGGGGGGCCGGGTACGAGCAGTACTTC	CASSEAGRGAGYEQYF
NA	TRBV11-3	NA	TRBJ1-5	TGTGCCAGCAGCCCCGGAGCGGGGCTGAGCAATCAGCCCCAGCATTTT	CASSPGAGLSNQPQHF
TRBD1	TRBV11-3	NA	TRBJ2-1	TGTGCCAGCAGCTCCACAGGGGTGCCCTACAATGAGCAGTTCTTC	CASSSTGVPYNEQFF
TRBD2	TRBV15	NA	TRBJ2-3	TGTGCCACCAGCAGAAAGGGACTAGCAGGATTAGATACGCAGTATTTT	CATSRKGLAGLDTQYF
NA	TRBV23-1	NA	TRBJ2-1	TGCGCCAGCAGCCAAGATTTGAGTGCGGGGAATGAGCAGTTCTTC	CASSQDLSAGNEQFF
NA	TRBV6-8	NA	TRBJ1-1	TGTGCCAGCAGTTCTCGGGTAGGGAGGGCCGAAGCTTTCTTT	CASSSRVGRAEAFF
TRBD1	TRBV19	NA	TRBJ2-7	TGTGCCAGTAGTACCCGACAGGGGGCAAACGAGCAGTACTTC	CASSTRQGANEQYF
NA	TRBV30	few	TRBJ1-1	TGTGCCTGGAGTGTACCCCGGGGGGGTGGAGCTTTCTTT	CAWSVPRGGGAFF
NA	TRBV11-3	few	TRBJ1-4	TGTGCCAGCAGCAACTGGACGGGTTGGGACGGTGAAAAACTGTTTTTT	CASSNWTGWDGEKLFF
TRBD1	TRBV30	NA	TRBJ2-1	TGTGCCTCCGGACAGGGCCGTGAGCAGTTCTTC	CASGQGREQFF
TRBD1	TRBV6-8	few	TRBJ1-3	TGTGCCAGCACCAAAAAGGGGGACAGCTCTGGAAACACCATATATTTT	CASTKKGDSSGNTIYF
TRBD1	TRBV9	large	TRBJ1-4	TGTGCCAGCAGCGAGGGGACAGGGAGAGGTGAAAAACTGTTTTTT	CASSEGTGRGEKLFF
NA	TRBV30	few	TRBJ2-1	TGTGCCTGGAGTTACGGGGGCCGGAATGAGCAGTTCTTC	CAWSYGGRNEQFF
NA	TRBV19	NA	TRBJ2-6	TGTGCCAGTAGTATTGCAGGGGTCCCTTCTGGGGCCAACGTCCTGACTTTC	CASSIAGVPSGANVLTF
TRBD1	TRBV28	NA	TRBJ2-7	TGTGCCATCACGTCTCCGGGACAGGGGCCCTACGAGCAGTACTTC	CAITSPGQGPYEQYF
TRBD2	TRBV6-8	NA	TRBJ2-3	TGTGCCAGCAGTTGGCGGGGGGATACAGATACGCAGTATTTT	CASSWRGDTDTQYF
TRBD2	TRBV11-3	large	TRBJ2-7	TGTGCCAGCAGCTTAGGGAGCGGGGGAACCTACGAGCAGTACTTC	CASSLGSGGTYEQYF
NA	TRBV19	NA	TRBJ1-1	TGTGCCAGTAGGACCTCCGTGTGGGCAGGGAACACTGAAGCTTTCTTT	CASRTSVWAGNTEAFF
NA	TRBV7-5	few	TRBJ1-1	TGTGCCAGCAGCCCGGAGGACAGGGCCACTGAAGCTTTCTTT	CASSPEDRATEAFF
NA	TRBV12-5	NA	TRBJ1-1	TGTGCCAGCACCCGGATCACTGAAGCTTTCTTT	CASTRITEAFF
NA	TRBV6-8	medium-sized	TRBJ2-5	TGTGCCAGCAGTGACGTTCAGGAGACCCAGTACTTC	CASSDVQETQYF
TRBD2	TRBV10-3	NA	TRBJ2-5	TGTGCCAGCAGTGAGGGTACCTGGGGACTAGCGGGGGGTGAGACCCAGTACTTC	CASSEGTWGLAGGETQYF
TRBD2	TRBV30	NA	TRBJ2-2	TGTGCCTGGAGTGTCAGCGGGGGGGACACCGGGGAGCTGTTTTTT	CAWSVSGGDTGELFF
NA	TRBV11-3	NA	TRBJ2-2	TGTGCCAGCAGCGATGTGTCCGGACTAGGGGGCACCGGGGAGCTGTTTTTT	CASSDVSGLGGTGELFF
NA	TRBV29-1	NA	TRBJ2-1	TGCAGCGCTCTGATACAGGGCAATGAGCAGTTCTTC	CSALIQGNEQFF
TRBD2	TRBV9	few	TRBJ2-5	TGTGCCAGCATGCAGCCGGGACTAGCGGGGTTTTGCCAAGAGACCCAGTACTTC	CASMQPGLAGFCQETQYF
TRBD1	TRBV28	NA	TRBJ2-7	TGTGCCAGCAGTCCATCCTACAGGGGATACGAGCAGTACTTC	CASSPSYRGYEQYF
NA	TRBV5-1	once	TRBJ1-4	TGCGCCAGCAGCTTGGGAGCGGCAACTAATGAAAAACTGTTTTTT	CASSLGAATNEKLFF
TRBD1	TRBV11-3	few	TRBJ2-7	TGTGCCAGCAGCATCACCGGGACAGCCTACGAGCAGTACTTC	CASSITGTAYEQYF
NA	TRBV6-7	NA	TRBJ2-1	TGTGCCAGCGGTGGGCACAATGAGCAGTTCTTC	CASGGHNEQFF